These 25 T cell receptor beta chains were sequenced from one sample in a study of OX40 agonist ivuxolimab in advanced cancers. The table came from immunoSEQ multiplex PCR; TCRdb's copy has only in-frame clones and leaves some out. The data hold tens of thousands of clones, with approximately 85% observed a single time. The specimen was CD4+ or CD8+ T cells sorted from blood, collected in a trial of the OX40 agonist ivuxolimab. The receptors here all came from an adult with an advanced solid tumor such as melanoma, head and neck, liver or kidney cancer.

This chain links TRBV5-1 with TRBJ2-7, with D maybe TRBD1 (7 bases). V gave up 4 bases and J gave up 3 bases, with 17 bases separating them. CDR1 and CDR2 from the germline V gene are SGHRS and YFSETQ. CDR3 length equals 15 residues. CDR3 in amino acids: CASSIGGDSGYEQYF. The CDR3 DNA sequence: TGCGCCAGCAGCATTGGAGGGGACAGTGGCTACGAGCAGTACTTC. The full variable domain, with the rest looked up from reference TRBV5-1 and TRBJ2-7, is KAGVTQTPRYLIKTRGQQVTLSCSPISGHRSVSWYQQTPGQGLQFLFEYFSETQRNKGNFPGRFSGRQFSNSRSEMNVSTLELGDSALYLCASSIGGDSGYEQYFGPGTRLTVT.

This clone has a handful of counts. CDR3 nucleotides: TGTGCCAGCAGCTTGGCAGGGAAGGGCGGCTACACCTTC. This gives the protein CASSLAGKGGYTF. This chain joins TRBV5-4 and TRBJ1-2, with D perhaps matching TRBD1 (5 bases). The V end lost 0 bases, the J end lost 8 bases, and 11 bases lay between the germline ends. Looked up from germline, CDR1 is SGHNT and CDR2 is YYREEE (reference sequence). CDR3 length: 13 amino acids.

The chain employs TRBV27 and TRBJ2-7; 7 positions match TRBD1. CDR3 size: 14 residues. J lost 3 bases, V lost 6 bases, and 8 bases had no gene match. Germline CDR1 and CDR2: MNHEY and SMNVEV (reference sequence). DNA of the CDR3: TGTGCCAGCAGCCTTATACGGACAGGCTACGAGCAGTACTTC. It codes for CASSLIRTGYEQYF.

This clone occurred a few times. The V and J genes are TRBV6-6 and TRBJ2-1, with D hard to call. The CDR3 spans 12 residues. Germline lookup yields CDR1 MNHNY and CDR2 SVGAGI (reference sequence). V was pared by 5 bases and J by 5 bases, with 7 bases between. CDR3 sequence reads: CASSTLNNEQFF. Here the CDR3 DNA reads TGTGCCAGCAGTACGCTTAACAATGAGCAGTTCTTC.

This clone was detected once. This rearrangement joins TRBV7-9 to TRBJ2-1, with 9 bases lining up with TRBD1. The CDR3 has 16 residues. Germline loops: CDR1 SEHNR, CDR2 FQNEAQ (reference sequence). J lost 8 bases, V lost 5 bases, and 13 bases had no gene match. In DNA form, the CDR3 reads TGTGCCAGCAGCACACGACAGGGGGAAAGGCAGTATGAGCAGTTCTTC. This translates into CASSTRQGERQYEQFF.

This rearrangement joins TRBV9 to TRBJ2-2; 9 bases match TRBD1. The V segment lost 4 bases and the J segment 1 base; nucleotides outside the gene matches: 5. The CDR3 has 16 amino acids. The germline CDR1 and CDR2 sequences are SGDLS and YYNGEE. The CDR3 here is CASSLRTGENTGELFF. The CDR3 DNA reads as TGTGCCAGCAGCCTTCGGACAGGGGAGAACACCGGGGAGCTGTTTTTT.

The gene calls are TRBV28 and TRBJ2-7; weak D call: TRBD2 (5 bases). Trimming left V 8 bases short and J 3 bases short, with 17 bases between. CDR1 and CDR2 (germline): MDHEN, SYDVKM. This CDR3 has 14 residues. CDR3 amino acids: CASGPGLARYEQYF. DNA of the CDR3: TGTGCCAGCGGCCCTGGACTTGCACGCTACGAGCAGTACTTC.

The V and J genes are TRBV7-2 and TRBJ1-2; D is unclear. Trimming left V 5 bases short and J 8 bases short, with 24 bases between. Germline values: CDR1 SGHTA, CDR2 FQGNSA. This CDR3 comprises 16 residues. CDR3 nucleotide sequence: TGTGCCAGCAGCCCCGGAATGGACGGACGCTTACGGGGCTACACCTTC. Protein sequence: CASSPGMDGRLRGYTF. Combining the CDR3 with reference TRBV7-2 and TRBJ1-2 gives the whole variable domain GAGVSQSPSNKVTEKGKDVELRCDPISGHTALYWYRQSLGQGLEFLIYFQGNSAPDKSGLPSDRFSAERTGGSVSTLTIQRTQQEDSAVYLCASSPGMDGRLRGYTFGSGTRLTVV.

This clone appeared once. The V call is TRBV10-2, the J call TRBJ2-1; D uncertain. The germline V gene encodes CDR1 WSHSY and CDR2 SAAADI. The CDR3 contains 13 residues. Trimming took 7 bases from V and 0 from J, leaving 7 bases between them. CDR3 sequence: CASKRSSYNEQFF. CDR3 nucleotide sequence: TGCGCCAGCAAACGAAGCTCCTACAATGAGCAGTTCTTC.

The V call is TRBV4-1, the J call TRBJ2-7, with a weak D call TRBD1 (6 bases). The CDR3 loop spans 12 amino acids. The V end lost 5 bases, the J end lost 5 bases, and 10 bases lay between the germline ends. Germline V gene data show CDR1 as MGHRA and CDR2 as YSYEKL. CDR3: CASSKQGDEQYF. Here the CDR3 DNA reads TGCGCCAGCAGCAAACAGGGTGACGAGCAGTACTTC.

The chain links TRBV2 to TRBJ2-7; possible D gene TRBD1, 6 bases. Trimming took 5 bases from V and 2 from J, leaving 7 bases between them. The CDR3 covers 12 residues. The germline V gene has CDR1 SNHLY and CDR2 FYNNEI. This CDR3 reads CASSRQAYEQYF. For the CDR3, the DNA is TGTGCCAGCAGTCGACAGGCCTACGAGCAGTACTTC.

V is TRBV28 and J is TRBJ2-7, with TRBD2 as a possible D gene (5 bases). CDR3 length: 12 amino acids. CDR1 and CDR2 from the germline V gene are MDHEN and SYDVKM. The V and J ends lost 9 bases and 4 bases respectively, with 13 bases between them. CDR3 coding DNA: TGTGCCAGTTTGGGGAGAGGGTACGAGCAGTACTTC. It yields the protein CASLGRGYEQYF. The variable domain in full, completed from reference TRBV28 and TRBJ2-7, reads DVKVTQSSRYLVKRTGEKVFLECVQDMDHENMFWYRQDPGLGLRLIYFSYDVKMKEKGDIPEGYSVSREKKERFSLILESASTNQTSMYLCASLGRGYEQYFGPGTRLTVT.

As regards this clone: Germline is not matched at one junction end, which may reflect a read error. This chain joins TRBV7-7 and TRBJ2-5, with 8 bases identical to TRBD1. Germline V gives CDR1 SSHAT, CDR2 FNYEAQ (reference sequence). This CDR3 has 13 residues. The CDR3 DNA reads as TGTGCTAGCAGCTCAACAGGGGGAGAGACCCAGTACTTC. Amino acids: CASSSTGGETQYF.

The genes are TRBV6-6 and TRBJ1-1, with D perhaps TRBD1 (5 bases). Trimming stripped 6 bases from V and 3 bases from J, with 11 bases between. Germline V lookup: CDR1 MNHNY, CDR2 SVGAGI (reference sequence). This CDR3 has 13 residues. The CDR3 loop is CASSPGSDTEAFF. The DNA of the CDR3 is TGTGCCAGCAGCCCAGGGTCGGACACTGAAGCTTTCTTT.

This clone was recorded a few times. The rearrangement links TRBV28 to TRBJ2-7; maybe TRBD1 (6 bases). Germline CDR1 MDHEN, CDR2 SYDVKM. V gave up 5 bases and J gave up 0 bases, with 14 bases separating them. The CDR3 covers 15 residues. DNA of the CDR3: TGTGCCAGCAGTCCCCCCGGGACACTCTCCTACGAGCAGTACTTC. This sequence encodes CASSPPGTLSYEQYF.

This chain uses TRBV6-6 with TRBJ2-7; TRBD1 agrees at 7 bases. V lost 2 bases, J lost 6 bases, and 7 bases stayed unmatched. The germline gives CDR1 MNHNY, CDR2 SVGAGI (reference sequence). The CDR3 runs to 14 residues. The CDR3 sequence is CASSYDRVGSEQYF. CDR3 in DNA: TGTGCCAGCAGTTACGACAGGGTAGGATCCGAGCAGTACTTC.

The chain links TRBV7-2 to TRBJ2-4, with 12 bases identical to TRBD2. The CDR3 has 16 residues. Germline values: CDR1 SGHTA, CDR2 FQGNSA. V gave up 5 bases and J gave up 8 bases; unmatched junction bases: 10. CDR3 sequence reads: CASSKGLAGGVDIQYF. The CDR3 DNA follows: TGTGCCAGCAGCAAGGGGCTAGCGGGAGGGGTGGACATTCAGTACTTC. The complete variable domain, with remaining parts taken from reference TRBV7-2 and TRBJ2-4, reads GAGVSQSPSNKVTEKGKDVELRCDPISGHTALYWYRQSLGQGLEFLIYFQGNSAPDKSGLPSDRFSAERTGGSVSTLTIQRTQQEDSAVYLCASSKGLAGGVDIQYFGAGTRLSVL.

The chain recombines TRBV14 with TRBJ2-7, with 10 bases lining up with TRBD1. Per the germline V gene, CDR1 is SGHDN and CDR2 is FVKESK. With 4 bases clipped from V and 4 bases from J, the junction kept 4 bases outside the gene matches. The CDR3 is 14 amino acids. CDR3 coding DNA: TGTGCCAGCAGCCCTCCGGGACAGGGGTACGAGCAGTACTTC. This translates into CASSPPGQGYEQYF.

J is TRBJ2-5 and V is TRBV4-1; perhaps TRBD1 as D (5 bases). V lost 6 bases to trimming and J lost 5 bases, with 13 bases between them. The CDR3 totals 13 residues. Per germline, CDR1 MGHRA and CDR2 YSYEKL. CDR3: CASSPPGMETQYF. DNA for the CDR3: TGCGCCAGCAGTCCTCCAGGGATGGAGACCCAGTACTTC.

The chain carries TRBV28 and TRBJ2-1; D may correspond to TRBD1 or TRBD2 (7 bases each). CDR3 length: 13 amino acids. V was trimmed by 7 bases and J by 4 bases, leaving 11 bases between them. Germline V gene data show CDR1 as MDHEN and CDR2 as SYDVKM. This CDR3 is CASTRGGYNEQFF. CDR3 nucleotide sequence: TGTGCCAGCACCAGGGGGGGATACAATGAGCAGTTCTTC.

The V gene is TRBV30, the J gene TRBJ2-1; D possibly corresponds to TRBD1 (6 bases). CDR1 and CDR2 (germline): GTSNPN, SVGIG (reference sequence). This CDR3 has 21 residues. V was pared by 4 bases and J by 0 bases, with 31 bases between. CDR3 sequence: CAWTGPDNYPKGVSSYNEQFF. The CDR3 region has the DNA TGTGCCTGGACTGGGCCCGATAACTACCCTAAGGGGGTAAGCTCCTACAATGAGCAGTTCTTC.

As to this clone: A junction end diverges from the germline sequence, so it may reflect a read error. The DNA for the CDR3 is TGTGCCAGCAGTGACTCCCCGCAGGTTTACAATGAGCAGTTCTTC. Amino acid sequence: CASSDSPQVYNEQFF. The genes are TRBV6-5 and TRBJ2-1; no clear D gene. Germline loops: CDR1 MNHEY, CDR2 SVGAGI. This CDR3 is built from 15 residues.

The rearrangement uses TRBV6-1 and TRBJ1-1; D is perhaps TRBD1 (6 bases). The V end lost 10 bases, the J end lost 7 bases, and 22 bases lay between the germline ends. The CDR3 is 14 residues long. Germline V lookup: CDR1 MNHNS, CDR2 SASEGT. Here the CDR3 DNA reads TGTGCCACGACTACTACACAGGGTGGTAGTGAAGCTTTCTTT. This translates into CATTTTQGGSEAFF.

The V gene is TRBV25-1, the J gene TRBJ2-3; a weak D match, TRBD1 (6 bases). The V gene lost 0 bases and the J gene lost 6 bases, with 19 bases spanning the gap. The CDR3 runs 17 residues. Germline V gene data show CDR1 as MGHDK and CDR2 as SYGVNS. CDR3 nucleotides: TGTGCCAGCAGTGAATACAGGGGCGGGCCCTTAGGGGATACGCAGTATTTT. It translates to CASSEYRGGPLGDTQYF.

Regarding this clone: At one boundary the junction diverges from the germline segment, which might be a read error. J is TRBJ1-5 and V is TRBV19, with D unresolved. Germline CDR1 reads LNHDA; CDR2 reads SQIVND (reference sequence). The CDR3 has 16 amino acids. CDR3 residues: CTSSMSGRYSNQPQHF. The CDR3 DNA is TGTACCAGTAGTATGTCCGGACGGTATAGCAATCAGCCCCAGCATTTT. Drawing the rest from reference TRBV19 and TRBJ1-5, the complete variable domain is DGGITQSPKYLFRKEGQNVTLSCEQNLNHDAMYWYRQDPGQGLRLIYYSQIVNDFQKGDIAEGYSVSREKKESFPLTVTSAQKNPTAFYLCTSSMSGRYSNQPQHFGDGTRLSIL.